This is a list of T cell receptor beta chains from one sample in a study of shared clonotypes between healthy human individuals. Assay: immunoSEQ multiplex PCR; the TCRdb copy retains only in-frame clones and omits some. Among some 2 million clones, 90% to 95% were seen once, and the ten largest hold roughly 0.13%. The material sequenced was naive CD4+ T cells sorted from blood. The receptors were sampled from a man between 18 and 29 years old in good health. The conserved cysteine and the conserved F or W are not part of the CDR3 here. A D gene is named only where the DNA matches it firmly.

d_call j_call v_call cdr3_aa
- TRBJ1-5 TRBV19 ASSRSYQPQH
- TRBJ1-4 TRBV28 ASSKGNEKLF
TRBD1 TRBJ1-1 TRBV28 ASSSHSQGSGEAF
- TRBJ1-2 TRBV19 ASSARGSGYT
- TRBJ1-2 TRBV5-1 ASSLYPGGNYGYT
- TRBJ2-3 TRBV18 ASSPGVAVGTDTQY
- TRBJ1-1 TRBV6-1 ASTEARHMNTEAF
- TRBJ1-2 TRBV27 ASRAGGNYGYT
- TRBJ1-1 TRBV10-3 AISLRQNTEAF
TRBD1 TRBJ2-2 TRBV7-2 ASSLEGQANTGELF
TRBD2 TRBJ2-1 TRBV7-9 ASSFGTSALEEQF
- TRBJ1-1 TRBV29-1 SVEPGPLYTEAF
- TRBJ2-7 TRBV6-5 ASSPLGSVEQY
- TRBJ1-2 TRBV19 ASSMASPNYGYT
- TRBJ1-2 TRBV28 ASRGALGYGYT
- TRBJ1-5 TRBV6-1 ASSEGLGARQPQH
- TRBJ2-7 TRBV27 ASSTSGLGYEQY
TRBD2 TRBJ2-7 TRBV7-8 ASSLGSSGLYEQY
- TRBJ2-7 TRBV10-3 AISESRQSYEQY
TRBD2 TRBJ2-3 TRBV6-5 ASSFLAGATDTQY
TRBD1 TRBJ2-1 TRBV5-1 ASTRTGEPYNEQF
TRBD2 TRBJ2-7 TRBV27 ASSPQAGGYEQY
- TRBJ2-3 TRBV5-6 ASSLLGDVDTQY
- TRBJ2-7 TRBV14 ASSKSYEQY
- TRBJ1-2 TRBV6-5 ASSYSWDSYGYT
- TRBJ2-7 TRBV5-6 ASSFEDEQY
TRBD1 TRBJ2-7 TRBV29-1 SVRSGTGESYEQY
- TRBJ1-2 TRBV6-1 ASSEGGKANYGYT
- TRBJ1-2 TRBV2 ASSERTGRGGYT